This TCR beta chain was sequenced in a study of beta chain features in type 1 diabetes. Study-level background: The patient and healthy donor groups were comparable for age, gender and cell yields. Study-level results: Patients with Type 1 diabetes showed moderately but significantly shorter TCRB CDR3s in all four CD4+ subsets.

This clone has a handful of counts. Its antigen is currently unknown. CD45RO/CCR7/CD25/CD127/CD95/CD27 separated CD4+ naive, central memory, regulatory and stem cell-like memory cells by sorting. All of the isolated RNA was reverse transcribed, so expressed TCRB transcripts were sequenced. TCRdb's copy holds only in-frame clones and misses some; the assay was immunoSEQ multiplex PCR. Of around 250,000 clones listed, approximately 15% are singletons. This CDR3 is 15 amino acids long. Germline loops: CDR1 MGHRA, CDR2 YSYEKL. V lost 4 bases to trimming and J lost 9 bases; unmatched junction nucleotides: 12.

This rearrangement joins TRBV4-1 to TRBJ2-7; the match to TRBD2 covers 10 bases. The sequence came from a man aged 25 to 40 with type 1 diabetes. Sequenced sample: naive CD4+ T cells from blood. CDR3 DNA sequence: TGCGCCAGCAGCCCCTTACTAGCGGGACCCCCTGGGCAGTACTTC. Amino acid sequence: CASSPLLAGPPGQYF.